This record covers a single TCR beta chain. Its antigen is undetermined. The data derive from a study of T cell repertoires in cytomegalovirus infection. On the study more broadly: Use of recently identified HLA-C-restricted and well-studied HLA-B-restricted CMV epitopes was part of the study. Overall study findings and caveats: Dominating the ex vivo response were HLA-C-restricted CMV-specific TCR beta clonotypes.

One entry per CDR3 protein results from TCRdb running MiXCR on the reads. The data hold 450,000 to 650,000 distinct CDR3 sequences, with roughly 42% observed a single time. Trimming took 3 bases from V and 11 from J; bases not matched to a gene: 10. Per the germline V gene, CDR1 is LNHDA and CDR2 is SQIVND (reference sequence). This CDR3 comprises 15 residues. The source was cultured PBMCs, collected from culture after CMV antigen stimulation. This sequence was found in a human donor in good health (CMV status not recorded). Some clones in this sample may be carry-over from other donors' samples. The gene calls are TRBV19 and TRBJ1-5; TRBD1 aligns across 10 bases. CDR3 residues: CASSIFGTGEGAQHF. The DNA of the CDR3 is TGTGCCAGTAGTATTTTTGGGACAGGGGAAGGGGCCCAGCATTTT.